The present TCR beta chain was sequenced within a study of graft-versus-host responses after intestinal transplantation. Libraries were prepared by immunoSEQ multiplex PCR; TCRdb keeps only in-frame clonotypes and omits some of them. Among tens of thousands of clones, around 93% were seen once, and the ten largest hold roughly 0.72%. Study outcomes and limitations: Recipient marrow harbored GvH clones, some of which surfaced first in ileum or blood.

CDR1 and CDR2 from the germline V gene are MNHEY and SVGAGI. The CDR3 sequence is 15 residues long. Trimming took off 2 bases at V and 3 bases at J, with 11 bases between the two ends. Comments on this clone: Its antigen is undetermined.

This specimen consisted of PBMCs, obtained 98 days after intestinal transplantation. This TCR was sampled from a human patient who received an intestinal transplant, so some T cells may come from the graft donor. J is TRBJ1-5 and V is TRBV6-5; no firm D call. CDR3 bases: TGTGCCAGCAGTTACAGAGGATTCCCCAATCAGCCCCAGCATTTT. This translates into CASSYRGFPNQPQHF.